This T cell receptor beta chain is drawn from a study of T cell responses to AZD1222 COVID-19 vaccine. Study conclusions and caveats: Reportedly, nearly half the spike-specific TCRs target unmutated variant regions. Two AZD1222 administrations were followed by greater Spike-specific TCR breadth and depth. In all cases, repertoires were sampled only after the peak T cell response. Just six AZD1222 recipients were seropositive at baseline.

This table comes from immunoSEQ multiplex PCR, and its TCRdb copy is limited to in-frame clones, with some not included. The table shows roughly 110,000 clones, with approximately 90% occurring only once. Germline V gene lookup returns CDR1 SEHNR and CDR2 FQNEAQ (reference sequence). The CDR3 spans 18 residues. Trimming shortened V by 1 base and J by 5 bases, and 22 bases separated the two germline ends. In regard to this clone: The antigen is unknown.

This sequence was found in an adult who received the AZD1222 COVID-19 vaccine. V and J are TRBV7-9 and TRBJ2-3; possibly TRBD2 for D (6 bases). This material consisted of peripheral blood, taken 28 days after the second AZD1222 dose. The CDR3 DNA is TGTGCCAGCAGCTTAGGGCGGTTGGGTAGGAGGGATCAAGATACGCAGTATTTT. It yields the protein CASSLGRLGRRDQDTQYF. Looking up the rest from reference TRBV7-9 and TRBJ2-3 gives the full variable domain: DTGVSQNPRHKITKRGQNVTFRCDPISEHNRLYWYRQTLGQGPEFLTYFQNEAQLEKSRLLSDRFSAERPKGSFSTLEIQRTEQGDSAMYLCASSLGRLGRRDQDTQYFGPGTRLTVL.